Presented here are 23 T cell receptor beta chains from one specimen sequenced in a study of identical twins. TCRdb itself ran the 5' RACE reads through MiXCR, one entry per CDR3 protein. The data show 250,000 or so distinct CDR3 sequences, 5.5% to 7% seen once. These data also featured in a second study, about yellow fever vaccine responses in identical twins.

Material for sequencing was memory (CD45RO+) T cells sorted from blood. These receptors originate from a young woman in good health.

This clonotype was found many times. The chain carries TRBV10-2 and TRBJ1-1; no firm D call. The CDR3 runs to 11 residues. Germline V gives CDR1 WSHSY, CDR2 SAAADI. The V gene lost 8 bases and the J gene lost 7 bases, with 11 bases spanning the gap. As DNA, the CDR3 is TGCGCCAGCGGCCTAGGAGGTGAAGCTTTCTTT. It yields the protein CASGLGGEAFF.

This clonotype has a handful of counts. V usage is TRBV29-1 and J usage is TRBJ2-1; TRBD2 matches at 8 bases. CDR1 and CDR2 (germline): SQVTM, ANQGSEA. The CDR3 runs 15 residues. V lost 5 bases to trimming and J lost 4 bases; unmatched junction nucleotides: 10. The CDR3 loop is CSVPGGSGGYNEQFF. CDR3 sequence (DNA): TGCAGCGTTCCCGGGGGCAGCGGGGGATACAATGAGCAGTTCTTC.

The rearrangement links TRBV5-1 to TRBJ2-3; 7 bases fit TRBD2. The V gene end was trimmed by 1 base and the J gene end by 5 bases; junction bases not matched to a gene: 7. The CDR3 is 15 amino acids. The germline gives CDR1 SGHRS, CDR2 YFSETQ. DNA of the CDR3: TGCGCCAGCAGCTTGATGGCGGGAGCTATAGATACGCAGTATTTT. The encoded protein is CASSLMAGAIDTQYF.

In its sample, this clonotype was seen a few times. The chain has TRBV18 and TRBJ1-1; D remains unclear. In germline, CDR1 is KGHSH, CDR2 LQKENI. The CDR3 totals 13 residues. The germline V and J ends were trimmed by 6 bases and 3 bases, with 11 bases remaining between them. In DNA form, the CDR3 reads TGTGCCAGCTCTAATAACAAGGACACTGAAGCTTTCTTT. It is translated as CASSNNKDTEAFF.

This clonotype was picked up many times. The chain has TRBV14 and TRBJ2-6; D gene ambiguous. In germline, CDR1 is SGHDN, CDR2 FVKESK. V lost 0 bases and J 1 base, leaving 4 bases between the germline ends. The CDR3 length is 15 residues. CDR3 region: CASSQDWSGANVLTF. The DNA for the CDR3 is TGTGCCAGCAGCCAAGATTGGTCTGGGGCCAACGTCCTGACTTTC.

This clonotype was picked up many times. The chain has TRBV6-1 and TRBJ1-4, with 9 nucleotides matching TRBD1. The length of the CDR3 is 15 residues. The J segment lost 7 bases and the V segment lost 6 bases, leaving 9 bases of the junction unmatched. Germline CDR1 reads MNHNS; CDR2 reads SASEGT. In DNA form, the CDR3 reads TGTGCCAGCAGCCGAACAGGGGGCAATGGTGAAAAACTGTTTTTT. It codes for CASSRTGGNGEKLFF.

The rearrangement joins TRBV5-5 to TRBJ2-5; 12 nucleotides align to TRBD2. Trimming took 5 bases from V and 4 from J; bases not matched to a gene: 0. Looked up from germline, CDR1 is SGHKS and CDR2 is YYEKEE (reference sequence). The CDR3 loop spans 13 amino acids. Here the CDR3 reads CASRTSGGETQYF. The CDR3 coding sequence is TGTGCCAGCAGGACTAGCGGGGGAGAGACCCAGTACTTC.

The rearrangement links TRBV25-1 to TRBJ2-7, with 12 bases aligning to TRBD2. This CDR3 is built from 16 residues. Germline lookup yields CDR1 MGHDK and CDR2 SYGVNS. V lost 3 bases and J lost 5; bases outside the gene matches: 8. DNA of the CDR3: TGTGCCAGCAGTGACCAAACTAGCGGGAGGCCCCACGAGCAGTACTTC. As protein: CASSDQTSGRPHEQYF.

This clonotype was seen only a few times. This chain joins TRBV14 and TRBJ2-5; D remains ambiguous. Trimming took 5 bases from V and 5 from J, leaving 12 bases between them. Looked up from germline, CDR1 is SGHDN and CDR2 is FVKESK. The CDR3 length is 13 residues. The CDR3 bases are TGTGCCAGCAGCAATACAGTGGGGGAGACCCAGTACTTC. Protein: CASSNTVGETQYF.

Many counts were recorded for this clonotype. CDR3 nucleotides: TGTGCCAGCAGCTACGGGCCTCAGGCCAAAAACATTCAGTACTTC. Translating gives CASSYGPQAKNIQYF. This rearrangement joins TRBV9 to TRBJ2-4; D not certain. The V end was cut by 4 bases, the J end by 1 base, with 12 bases between. This CDR3 contains 15 residues. CDR1 is SGDLS and CDR2 is YYNGEE in the germline V gene.

This clonotype has ten or more counts. The chain joins TRBV5-1 to TRBJ2-7, with no clear D. Germline V lookup: CDR1 SGHRS, CDR2 YFSETQ. The germline V and J ends were trimmed by 4 bases and 3 bases, with 11 bases remaining between them. CDR3 length equals 13 residues. The CDR3 DNA sequence: TGCGCCAGCAGCCTGCGACACGACTACGAGCAGTACTTC. It codes for CASSLRHDYEQYF.

This clonotype was picked up many times. The chain has TRBV15 and TRBJ2-1; D is ambiguous. Per the germline V gene, CDR1 is LNHNV and CDR2 is YYDKDF (reference sequence). Trimming took off 0 bases at V and 5 bases at J, with 8 bases between the two ends. The CDR3 sequence is 14 residues long. CDR3 in amino acids: CATSRDYLDNEQFF. CDR3 DNA: TGTGCCACCAGCAGAGATTATTTGGACAATGAGCAGTTCTTC.

This clonotype appeared a few times. The chain has TRBV24-1 and TRBJ2-3; D is uncertain. V was cut by 9 bases and J by 6 bases, with 9 bases left in between. The germline V gene has CDR1 KGHDR and CDR2 SFDVKD. The CDR3 consists of 11 residues. The CDR3 nucleotides are TGTGCCACCTTGATAGGGGATACGCAGTATTTT. Its protein is CATLIGDTQYF.

The table lists this clonotype with a few counts. An end of the junction does not agree with germline; a read error may underlie this. The chain combines TRBV3-1 with TRBJ2-6; D ambiguous. The CDR3 runs 15 residues. Looked up from germline, CDR1 is LGHDT and CDR2 is YNNKEL (reference sequence). The DNA for the CDR3 is TGTGCCAGCAGCCCACGGCCAGATGGGCCCAACGTCCTGACTTTC. It translates to CASSPRPDGPNVLTF.

V is TRBV7-8 and J is TRBJ1-3; D is unclear. Germline lookup yields CDR1 SGHVS and CDR2 FQNEAQ. Trimming took 1 base from V and 7 from J, leaving 2 bases between them. The CDR3 is made up of 11 amino acids. The CDR3 DNA is TGTGCCAGCAGCTTAGAGAACACCATATATTTT. Protein product: CASSLENTIYF.

In regard to this clonotype: A single base separates this from a much larger clone, so it may be a read error. This chain uses TRBV19 with TRBJ1-5, with D perhaps matching TRBD1 (5 bases). Germline lookup yields CDR1 LNHDA and CDR2 SQIVND (reference sequence). V was pared by 5 bases and J by 3 bases, with 11 bases between. This CDR3 contains 14 residues. The CDR3 DNA reads as TGTGCCAGTAGTTTCTCCGGGGCCAATCAGCCCCAGCATTTT. The encoded protein is CASSFSGANQPQHF.

The chain couples TRBV20-1 to TRBJ1-1; no firm D call. The CDR3 has 15 residues. In germline, CDR1 is DFQATT, CDR2 SNEGSKA (reference sequence). V lost 3 bases to trimming and J lost 3 bases, with 17 bases between them. CDR3 bases: TGCAGTGCTAGTCGGGCAGATGTTGGGGACACTGAAGCTTTCTTT. This translates into CSASRADVGDTEAFF.

This clonotype has only a few counts. The chain has TRBV2 and TRBJ1-6; a possible D gene is TRBD1 (6 bases). The CDR3 has 15 residues. The ends were cut back, 4 bases at V and 7 bases at J, with 14 bases in the middle. Per the germline V gene, CDR1 is SNHLY and CDR2 is FYNNEI. This chain's CDR3 is CASSVSGTQNSPLHF. The CDR3 nucleotides are TGTGCCAGCAGTGTGTCCGGGACACAAAATTCACCCCTCCACTTT.

This clonotype was observed at least ten times. V gene TRBV3-1 combines with J gene TRBJ2-5, with TRBD2 identical over 7 bases. Germline CDR1 LGHDT, CDR2 YNNKEL (reference sequence). CDR3 length equals 16 residues. The ends lost 0 bases at V and 2 bases at J; junction bases unmatched: 6. The CDR3 region has the DNA TGTGCCAGCAGCCAAGATTATAGCGGGCGGCAAGAGACCCAGTACTTC. Amino acids: CASSQDYSGRQETQYF.

This clonotype was observed many times. This chain links TRBV12-3 or TRBV12-4 with TRBJ2-6; D remains unclear. The CDR3 has 14 amino acids. V lost 4 bases and J 0 bases, leaving 4 bases between the germline ends. The CDR3 DNA sequence: TGTGCCAGCAGTTGGGGCTCTGGGGCCAACGTCCTGACTTTC. It specifies CASSWGSGANVLTF.

This clonotype was found a few times. The gene calls are TRBV6-5 and TRBJ2-5; 10 bases are shared with TRBD2. The CDR3 contains 18 residues. The J segment lost 7 bases and the V segment lost 0 bases, leaving 14 bases of the junction unmatched. Germline V CDR1 and CDR2: MNHEY, SVGAGI. CDR3 loop: CASSYSNRSASGRWTQYF. In DNA, the CDR3 is TGTGCCAGCAGTTACTCGAATCGCTCGGCTAGCGGGAGATGGACCCAGTACTTC.

This clonotype turned up a few times. V is TRBV20-1 and J is TRBJ2-3; 14 bases line up with TRBD2. Germline trimming cut 1 base from V and 4 bases from J; bases unmatched to any gene: 4. The germline V gene encodes CDR1 DFQATT and CDR2 SNEGSKA (reference sequence). The CDR3 extends over 16 amino acids. The CDR3 DNA reads as TGCAGTGCTAGAGGGGGACTAGCGGGAGCCGCAGATACGCAGTATTTT. Translating gives CSARGGLAGAADTQYF.

This clonotype was seen ten or more times. The genes are TRBV5-1 and TRBJ2-3; 7 bases fit TRBD2. From germline, CDR1 is SGHRS and CDR2 YFSETQ. The length of the CDR3 is 14 residues. With V trimmed by 7 bases and J by 4 bases, 9 bases remained unmatched. The CDR3 spells CASGNSGISDTQYF. DNA of the CDR3: TGCGCCAGCGGTAACAGCGGGATTTCAGATACGCAGTATTTT.